This T cell receptor (beta chain) was obtained from a study of blood T cells in healthy people across ages (dated by TCRdb to 2015 to 2017). Background on the whole study: In model experiments, template switching captured roughly one uniquely barcoded TCR beta cDNA molecule for every two T cells. Age-related changes in TCR beta repertoire diversity were measured in the study by deep sequencing normalized with unique cDNA molecular identifiers. The donors were divided into four age groups: young (average around 16 years), middle-aged (around 41), aged (about 61) and long-lived (about 80). To avoid experimental bias, donors of different ages were randomly spread across the sequencing lanes. Using the same blood draw, the study looked at two additional independent replicas of 1 million unique cDNA reads for two donors, one aged 18 to 30 and the other aged 80 or older.

Receptor libraries were prepared by 5' RACE. TCRdb lists the instrument as Illumina HiSeq 2500. A second PCR of roughly 7 to 11 cycles was performed with a sample-barcoded 5' primer and a J-beta primer mix. Each TCR beta cDNA molecule received a unique molecular identifier from a template-switch 5' adaptor carrying 12 random nucleotides. Each sample yielded at least 2.5 million CDR3-containing paired-end reads. First-strand cDNA synthesis was performed from all RNA using the Mint cDNA synthesis kit, with priming by a TRBC-specific oligonucleotide. Following uracil-DNA glycosylase treatment, a first 18-cycle PCR with universal primers M1SS and BC2_uni_R was performed on all cDNA. Per the source publication's procedure: Normalization of each sample was performed by random selection of 1 million high-quality reads, each carrying a distinct molecular identifier. Reads sharing molecular identifiers were discarded rather than binned into consensus sequences. CDR3 identification, clonotype clustering and error correction used MiTCR with a Q25 quality threshold and the strictest error-elimination algorithm. Lower-bound total TCR beta diversity was estimated with a nonparametric unseen species model using Euler transformation. The raw public data were reprocessed by TCRdb itself: fastp quality trimming at Q25, MiXCR clonotype calling, in-frame beta chains only. CDR3 protein duplicates are merged, each entry listing the most common genes and DNA. The V and J calls follow TCRdb's processing rather than the paper's. The sample table records 850,000 or so distinct CDR3 sequences; less than 35% of these occur just once. The ten largest make up around a sixth of the sample.

With regard to this clonotype: Its antigen remains undetermined. Base qualities are missing; no much larger clone stands one base away.

Points the paper makes about the study in general: As age increased, observed TCR beta diversity per million T cells dropped in a roughly linear way, and a significant reduction was already evident by age about 40. Estimates of total diversity from one million sequenced T cells were regarded as lower bounds and underestimates. Observed TCR beta diversity correlated strongly with the percentage of naive T cells measured by flow cytometry. Because profiling used bulk unsorted PBMCs, naive and antigen-experienced compartments could not be compared conclusively. Donor CMV infection status was unknown, potentially confounding age-related changes in expanded clonotypes. Compared with the aged group, the long-lived group had more naive CD4+ T cells, fewer expanded clones and increased TCR diversity, a pattern suggesting age selection.

The approximately 40 donors, aged about 6 to 90 years, were systemically healthy Caucasian individuals from Russia. Each donor gave about 9.8 milliliters of peripheral blood, drawn into EDTA-treated Vacutainer tubes. Ficoll-Paque density-gradient centrifugation was used to isolate PBMCs, with at least 6.5 million per sample. Total RNA, at least 5 micrograms per sample, was extracted from PBMCs with Trizol reagent. For every donor, an aliquot of PBMCs went through flow cytometry to measure the percentages of naive CD45RAhigh/CD27high T cells. Specimen: blood. The TCR was taken from an elderly woman in good health.

The sequence in DNA is TGTGCCAGCAGCGAAGGGACAGGGGGCGACTATGGCTACACCTTC. This gives the protein CASSEGTGGDYGYTF. The rearranged segments are TRBV7-2 and TRBJ1-2; the central 12 bases match TRBD1. CDR1 and CDR2 are read off the germline V gene as SGHTA and FQGNSA. The CDR3 holds 15 amino acids from the cysteine to the phenylalanine. This entry keeps only the CDR3 DNA: 45 bases, framed from base 1. Unmatched junction bases come to 4, with V trimmed by 5 bases and J by 3 bases.